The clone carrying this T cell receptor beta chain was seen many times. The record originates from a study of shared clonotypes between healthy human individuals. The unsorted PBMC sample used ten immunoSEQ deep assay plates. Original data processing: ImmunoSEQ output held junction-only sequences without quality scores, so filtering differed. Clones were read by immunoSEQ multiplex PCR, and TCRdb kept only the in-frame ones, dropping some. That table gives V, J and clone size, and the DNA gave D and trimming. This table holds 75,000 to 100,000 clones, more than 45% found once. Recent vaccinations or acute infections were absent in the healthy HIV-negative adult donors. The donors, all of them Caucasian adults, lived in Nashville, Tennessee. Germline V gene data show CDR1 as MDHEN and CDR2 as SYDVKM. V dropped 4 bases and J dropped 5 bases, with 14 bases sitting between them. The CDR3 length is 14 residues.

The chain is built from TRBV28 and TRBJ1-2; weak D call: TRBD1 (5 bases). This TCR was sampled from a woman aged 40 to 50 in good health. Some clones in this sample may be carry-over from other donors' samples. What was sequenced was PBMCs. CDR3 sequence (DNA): TGTGCCAGCAGTTCGGATGGGGCAGGGTATGGCTACACCTTC. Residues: CASSSDGAGYGYTF.